Reported below is one T cell receptor beta chain. The antigen is not known. This sample was taken from a study of cytomegalovirus exposure and HLA in healthy donors. Vbeta (60) and Jbeta (13) primers were used in the PCR. Original processing methods: In a later analysis, the count reached about 75 million unique TCR beta chains, with around 11 million shared. The repertoire was sequenced with immunoSEQ multiplex PCR; TCRdb's copy has only in-frame clones and lacks some. The V and J calls and the clone size are those of that table, but D and trimming were determined from the DNA. Of 150,000 to 250,000 clones detected, almost 85% appear once; the ten largest clones hold approximately 2.2%. This CDR3 spans 17 amino acids. Germline CDR1 is MGHRA and CDR2 is YSYEKL. V gave up 4 bases and J gave up 4 bases; unmatched junction bases: 10. Whole-study results and caveats: As confirmed in vitro, a few CMV-associated chains were specific for CMV antigens. The authors listed around 150 TCR beta chains as cytomegalovirus-associated.

The sample consisted of PBMCs. This clonotype originated in a woman aged 45-65 years in good health and CMV-seronegative. The chain combines TRBV4-1 with TRBJ2-3; 11 bases are a match to TRBD2. The CDR3 nucleotides are TGCGCCAGCAGCCGAGCGAAGGGACTAGCGGATGCAGATACGCAGTATTTT. Amino acid sequence: CASSRAKGLADADTQYF.